A single sample gave rise to the 19 T cell receptor beta chains below, sequenced in a study of blood T cell repertoires in COVID-19. Method: immunoSEQ multiplex PCR; TCRdb's copy keeps in-frame clones and lacks some. The sample carries some 150,000 clones, approximately 83% recorded once. Sequencing input: peripheral blood. These receptors all stem from a man between 65 and 85 years old with acute or convalescent COVID-19.

The V call is TRBV6-5, the J call TRBJ2-2, with 9 bases fitting TRBD1. The germline V gene encodes CDR1 MNHEY and CDR2 SVGAGI. The CDR3 runs 16 residues. With V trimmed by 2 bases and J by 4 bases, 5 bases remained unmatched. CDR3 bases: TGTGCCAGCAGTTACCGAGGGACAGGGCTCACCGGGGAGCTGTTTTTT. Translation: CASSYRGTGLTGELFF.

This CDR3 is CASSLWQAETQYF. For the CDR3, the DNA is TGTGCCAGCAGCTTGTGGCAGGCAGAGACCCAGTACTTC. This chain uses TRBV7-9 with TRBJ2-5; D is unresolved. The CDR3 covers 13 residues. Germline CDR1 reads SEHNR; CDR2 reads FQNEAQ (reference sequence). Trimming pared 3 bases from V and 4 bases from J, leaving 9 bases between.

This clone was detected only a few times. This sequence joins TRBV7-9 and TRBJ2-7; no definite D call. CDR1 and CDR2 (germline): SEHNR, FQNEAQ (reference sequence). V was shortened by 3 bases and J by 0 bases, with 6 bases between the two germline ends. The CDR3 has 13 amino acids. CDR3 amino acids: CASSLASSYEQYF. The CDR3 coding sequence is TGTGCCAGCAGCTTGGCCAGCTCCTACGAGCAGTACTTC.

Notes on this clone: At one boundary the junction diverges from the germline segment, which might be a read error. This chain links TRBV7-7 with TRBJ2-1, with D possibly being TRBD2 (6 bases). The V gene's germline CDR1 is SSHAT and CDR2 FNYEAQ (reference sequence). This CDR3 spans 15 amino acids. CDR3 protein: CASSLDGSGYNEQFF. The DNA of the CDR3 is TGTGCTAGCAGCTTAGACGGGAGTGGATACAATGAGCAGTTCTTC.

The rearrangement joins TRBV7-2 to TRBJ2-1; 7 nucleotides line up with TRBD2. Germline-derived CDR1 and CDR2 are SGHTA and FQGNSA. The length of the CDR3 is 15 residues. V lost 4 bases and J lost 9; bases outside the gene matches: 12. This chain's CDR3 is CASSSLSTSVTEQFF. CDR3 coding DNA: TGTGCCAGCAGCTCCTTGAGCACTAGCGTAACTGAGCAGTTCTTC.

This chain links TRBV14 with TRBJ1-3; D gene ambiguous. The V and J ends lost 4 bases and 8 bases respectively, with 12 bases between them. Germline V lookup: CDR1 SGHDN, CDR2 FVKESK. This CDR3 comprises 13 residues. The CDR3 here is CASSRSPVDTIYF. The CDR3 bases are TGTGCCAGCAGCCGTTCCCCGGTGGACACCATATATTTT.

The rearrangement uses TRBV5-1 and TRBJ2-2, with TRBD2 identical over 9 bases. V shed 3 bases and J 0 bases; nucleotides not matched to a gene: 12. CDR1 and CDR2 from the germline V gene are SGHRS and YFSETQ. The CDR3 covers 19 residues. In DNA form, the CDR3 reads TGCGCCAGCAGCTCCGAAAAGAGGGCTAGCGGGGCGAACACCGGGGAGCTGTTTTTT. Translated, it gives CASSSEKRASGANTGELFF.

V gene TRBV29-1 combines with J gene TRBJ2-2; D might be TRBD1 (5 bases). From germline, CDR1 is SQVTM and CDR2 ANQGSEA. Trimming stripped 4 bases from V and 6 bases from J, with 9 bases between. The CDR3 length is 12 residues. The CDR3 nucleotides are TGCAGCGTTGCCAGGGCCCCCGGGGAGCTGTTTTTT. Encoded protein: CSVARAPGELFF.

The chain carries TRBV4-1 and TRBJ1-5, with 11 bases that match TRBD1. V gave up 4 bases and J gave up 2 bases; unmatched junction bases: 1. CDR1 is MGHRA, CDR2 YSYEKL, per germline. The CDR3 covers 15 residues. The chain's CDR3 is CASSLGQGGNQPQHF. CDR3 nucleotides: TGCGCCAGCAGCCTGGGACAGGGGGGCAATCAGCCCCAGCATTTT.

This clone showed up just once. The rearrangement joins TRBV5-1 to TRBJ2-4; 8 bases line up with TRBD1. The germline V gene encodes CDR1 SGHRS and CDR2 YFSETQ. This CDR3 contains 16 residues. V was pared by 2 bases and J by 8 bases, with 12 bases of the junction left unmatched. The CDR3 reads CASSLPLDRGGDIQYF. The CDR3 nucleotides read TGCGCCAGCAGCTTACCCTTAGACAGGGGAGGTGACATTCAGTACTTC.

The chain combines TRBV7-2 with TRBJ1-2; D is unclear. Trimming removed 1 base at V and 8 bases at J, with 17 bases between. CDR1 is SGHTA and CDR2 is FQGNSA in the germline V gene. The CDR3 runs to 15 residues. The CDR3 loop is CASSLDATNPRGYTF. Written as DNA, the CDR3 is TGTGCCAGCAGCTTAGACGCGACAAACCCTCGAGGCTACACCTTC.

This clone was seen just once. The genes are TRBV19 and TRBJ2-5; 13 positions agree with TRBD2. The CDR3 extends over 16 amino acids. Germline V CDR1 and CDR2: LNHDA, SQIVND (reference sequence). V lost 5 bases to trimming and J lost 1 base; unmatched junction nucleotides: 4. The DNA for the CDR3 is TGTGCCAGTAGTCGACTAGCGGGAGGACTCCAAGAGACCCAGTACTTC. Residues: CASSRLAGGLQETQYF.

The chain joins TRBV6-2 or TRBV6-3 to TRBJ2-1, with D possibly being TRBD2 (6 bases). From germline, CDR1 is MNHEY and CDR2 SVGEGT. Trimming removed 3 bases at V and 2 bases at J, with 8 bases between. The CDR3 has 14 residues. The CDR3 DNA reads TGTGCCAGCAGTTATAGCGGACCCTACAATGAGCAGTTCTTC. Translating it yields CASSYSGPYNEQFF.

The chain combines TRBV11-1 with TRBJ2-6; perhaps TRBD1 as D (6 bases). CDR1 and CDR2 (germline): SGHAT, FQDESV (reference sequence). Trimming took 5 bases from V and 4 from J, leaving 12 bases between them. This CDR3 spans 15 amino acids. CDR3 nucleotide sequence: TGTGCCAGCAGCCTAACAGGGTCCGGGGCCAACGTCCTGACTTTC. Amino acids: CASSLTGSGANVLTF.

The V call is TRBV4-1, the J call TRBJ1-5, with D uncertain. V dropped 3 bases and J dropped 3 bases, with 6 bases sitting between them. The germline V gene encodes CDR1 MGHRA and CDR2 YSYEKL. The CDR3 totals 13 residues. The CDR3 DNA reads as TGCGCCAGCAGCCAGACAACCAATCAGCCCCAGCATTTT. This codes for CASSQTTNQPQHF.

The CDR3 DNA is TGTGCCAGCAGCTTAGAGGTGGGACGGACAGTCTCCTACGAGCAGTACTTC. Its translation: CASSLEVGRTVSYEQYF. The chain has TRBV11-3 and TRBJ2-7, with a possible D match to TRBD1 (6 bases). This CDR3 is built from 17 residues. CDR1 is SGHNT, CDR2 YENEEA, per germline. The V gene lost 0 bases and the J gene lost 0 bases, with 15 bases spanning the gap.

The chain has TRBV28 and TRBJ1-5, with TRBD1 identical over 9 bases. The J segment lost 0 bases and the V segment lost 1 base, leaving 4 bases of the junction unmatched. The CDR3 totals 17 residues. Germline loops: CDR1 MDHEN, CDR2 SYDVKM. Written as DNA, the CDR3 is TGTGCCAGCAGTTTATACAGGGGGCTCCTTAGCAATCAGCCCCAGCATTTT. Its protein product is CASSLYRGLLSNQPQHF.

V and J are TRBV28 and TRBJ2-1; D call uncertain. Deletions cut 6 bases from V and 10 bases from J, with 13 bases between. The CDR3 has 12 residues. Germline V gene sequence: CDR1 MDHEN, CDR2 SYDVKM. CDR3 DNA: TGTGCCAGCAGACCGCCCAACGCGGAGCAGTTCTTC. This gives the protein CASRPPNAEQFF. The variable domain in full, completed from reference TRBV28 and TRBJ2-1, reads DVKVTQSSRYLVKRTGEKVFLECVQDMDHENMFWYRQDPGLGLRLIYFSYDVKMKEKGDIPEGYSVSREKKERFSLILESASTNQTSMYLCASRPPNAEQFFGPGTRLTVL.

The chain is built from TRBV7-8 and TRBJ2-2, with D maybe TRBD1 (5 bases). The CDR3 totals 14 residues. With 4 bases removed from V and 5 bases from J, the gap between germline ends came to 11 bases. Germline CDR1 reads SGHVS; CDR2 reads FQNEAQ. The CDR3 nucleotides are TGTGCCAGCAGCTCCCCAGGGTGGACCGGGGAGCTGTTTTTT. Residues: CASSSPGWTGELFF.